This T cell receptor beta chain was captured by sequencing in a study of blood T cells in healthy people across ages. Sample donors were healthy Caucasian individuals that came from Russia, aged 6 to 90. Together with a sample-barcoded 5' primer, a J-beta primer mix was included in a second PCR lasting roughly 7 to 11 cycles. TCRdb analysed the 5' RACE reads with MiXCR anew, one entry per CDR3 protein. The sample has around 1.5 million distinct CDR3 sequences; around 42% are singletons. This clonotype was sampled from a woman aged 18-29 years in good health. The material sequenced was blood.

For the CDR3, the DNA is TGTGCCAGAATAGTAAGGAAAGTAGATCCTAACAATGAGCAGTTCTTC. The encoded protein is CARIVRKVDPNNEQFF. This chain uses TRBV25-1 with TRBJ2-1, with D unclear. There are 16 residues in the CDR3. V dropped 9 bases and J dropped 5 bases, with 23 bases sitting between them. CDR1 is MGHDK and CDR2 is SYGVNS in the germline V gene. The entire variable domain, with the rest obtained from reference TRBV25-1 and TRBJ2-1, is as follows: EADIYQTPRYLVIGTGKKITLECSQTMGHDKMYWYQQDPGMELHLIHYSYGVNSTEKGDLSSESTVSRIRTEHFPLTLESARPSHTSQYLCARIVRKVDPNNEQFFGPGTRLTVL.